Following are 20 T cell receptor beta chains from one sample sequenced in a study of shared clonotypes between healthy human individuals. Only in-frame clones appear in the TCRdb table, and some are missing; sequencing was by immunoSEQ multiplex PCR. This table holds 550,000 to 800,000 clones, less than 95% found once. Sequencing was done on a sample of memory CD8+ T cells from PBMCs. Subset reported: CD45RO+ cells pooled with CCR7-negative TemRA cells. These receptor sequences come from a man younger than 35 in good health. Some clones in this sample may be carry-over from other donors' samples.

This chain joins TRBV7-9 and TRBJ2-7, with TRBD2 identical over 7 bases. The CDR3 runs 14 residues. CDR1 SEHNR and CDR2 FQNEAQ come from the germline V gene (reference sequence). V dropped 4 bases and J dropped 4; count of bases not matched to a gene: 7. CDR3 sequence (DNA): TGTGCCAGCAGCTGGGGGGGTAGCGGATACGAGCAGTACTTC. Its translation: CASSWGGSGYEQYF. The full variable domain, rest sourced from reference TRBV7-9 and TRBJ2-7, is DTGVSQNPRHKITKRGQNVTFRCDPISEHNRLYWYRQTLGQGPEFLTYFQNEAQLEKSRLLSDRFSAERPKGSFSTLEIQRTEQGDSAMYLCASSWGGSGYEQYFGPGTRLTVT.

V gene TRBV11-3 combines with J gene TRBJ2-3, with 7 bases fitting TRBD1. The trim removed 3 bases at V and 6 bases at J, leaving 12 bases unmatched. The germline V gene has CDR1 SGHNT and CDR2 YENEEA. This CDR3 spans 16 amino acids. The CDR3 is CASSFKTGNQRDTQYF. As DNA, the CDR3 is TGTGCCAGCAGCTTCAAGACAGGGAACCAACGTGATACGCAGTATTTT.

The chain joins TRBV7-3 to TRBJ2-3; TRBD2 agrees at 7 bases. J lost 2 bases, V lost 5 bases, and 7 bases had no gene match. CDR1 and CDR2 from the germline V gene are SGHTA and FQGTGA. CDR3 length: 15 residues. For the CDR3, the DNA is TGTGCCAGCAGCCCCACGGGACTATTCACAGATACGCAGTATTTT. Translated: CASSPTGLFTDTQYF.

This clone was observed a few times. The CDR3 sequence: CASSTLGSGPEAFF. In nucleotides, the CDR3 is TGTGCCAGTAGTACCCTGGGCTCAGGGCCTGAAGCTTTCTTT. The rearrangement joins TRBV19 to TRBJ1-1; D may be TRBD1 (5 bases). The CDR3 runs 14 residues. Trimming shortened V by 4 bases and J by 6 bases, and 15 bases separated the two germline ends. Germline V gene data show CDR1 as LNHDA and CDR2 as SQIVND (reference sequence).

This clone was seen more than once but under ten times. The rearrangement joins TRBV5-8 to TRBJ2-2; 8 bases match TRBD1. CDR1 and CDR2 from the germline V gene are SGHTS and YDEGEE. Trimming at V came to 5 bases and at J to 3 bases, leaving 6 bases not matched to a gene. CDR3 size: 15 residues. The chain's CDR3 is CASRLDRVDTGELFF. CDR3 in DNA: TGTGCCAGCAGACTGGACAGGGTGGACACCGGGGAGCTGTTTTTT.

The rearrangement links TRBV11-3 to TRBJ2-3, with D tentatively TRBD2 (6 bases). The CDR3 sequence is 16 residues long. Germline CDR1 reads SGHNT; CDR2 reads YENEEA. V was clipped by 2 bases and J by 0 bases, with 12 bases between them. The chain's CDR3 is CASSLWGETSTDTQYF. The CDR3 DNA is TGTGCCAGCAGCTTATGGGGGGAAACTAGCACAGATACGCAGTATTTT.

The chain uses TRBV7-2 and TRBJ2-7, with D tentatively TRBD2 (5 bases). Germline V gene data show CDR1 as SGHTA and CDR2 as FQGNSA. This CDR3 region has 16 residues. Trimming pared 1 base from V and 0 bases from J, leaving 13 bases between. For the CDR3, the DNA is TGTGCCAGCAGCTTAGTCCCAGCGGAACCCTCCTACGAGCAGTACTTC. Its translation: CASSLVPAEPSYEQYF. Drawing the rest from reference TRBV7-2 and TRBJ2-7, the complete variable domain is GAGVSQSPSNKVTEKGKDVELRCDPISGHTALYWYRQSLGQGLEFLIYFQGNSAPDKSGLPSDRFSAERTGGSVSTLTIQRTQQEDSAVYLCASSLVPAEPSYEQYFGPGTRLTVT.

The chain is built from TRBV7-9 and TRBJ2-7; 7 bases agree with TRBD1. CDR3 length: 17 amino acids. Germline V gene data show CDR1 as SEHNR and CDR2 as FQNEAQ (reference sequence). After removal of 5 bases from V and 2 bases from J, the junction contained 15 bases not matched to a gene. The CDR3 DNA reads TGTGCCAGCAGCCCTAAGTGGGGACAGAAGACAGCCTACGAGCAGTACTTC. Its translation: CASSPKWGQKTAYEQYF.

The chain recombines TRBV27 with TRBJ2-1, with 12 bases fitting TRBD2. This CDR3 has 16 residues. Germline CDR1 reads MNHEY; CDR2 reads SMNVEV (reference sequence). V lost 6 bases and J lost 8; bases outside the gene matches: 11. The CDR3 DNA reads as TGTGCCAGCAGCTCACTTAGACTAGCGGGAGTGGATGAGCAGTTCTTC. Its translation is CASSSLRLAGVDEQFF.

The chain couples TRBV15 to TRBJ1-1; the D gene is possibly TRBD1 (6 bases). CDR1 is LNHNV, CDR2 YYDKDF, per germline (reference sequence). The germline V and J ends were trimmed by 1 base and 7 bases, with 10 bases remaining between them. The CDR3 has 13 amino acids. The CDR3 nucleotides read TGTGCCACCAGCAGAGGACGGACAGATGAAGCTTTCTTT. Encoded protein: CATSRGRTDEAFF.

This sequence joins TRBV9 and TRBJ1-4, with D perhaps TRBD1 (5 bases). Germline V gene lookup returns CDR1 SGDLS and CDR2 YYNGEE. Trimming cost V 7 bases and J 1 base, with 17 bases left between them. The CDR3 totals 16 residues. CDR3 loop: CASGAGRTLTNEKLFF. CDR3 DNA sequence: TGTGCCAGCGGGGCCGGACGCACGTTAACTAATGAAAAACTGTTTTTT.

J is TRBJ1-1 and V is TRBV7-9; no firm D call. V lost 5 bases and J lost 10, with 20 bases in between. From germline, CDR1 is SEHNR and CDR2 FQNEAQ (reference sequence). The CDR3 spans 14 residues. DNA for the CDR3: TGTGCCAGCAGCCAAGATGAAGGACCCCGTGGAGCTTTCTTT. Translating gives CASSQDEGPRGAFF.

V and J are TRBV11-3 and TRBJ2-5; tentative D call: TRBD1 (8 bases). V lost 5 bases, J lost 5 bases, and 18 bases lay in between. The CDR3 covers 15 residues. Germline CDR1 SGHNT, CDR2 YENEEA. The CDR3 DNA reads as TGTGCCAGCAGCCCAGGACAGGGAGGGTTGGAGACCCAGTACTTC. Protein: CASSPGQGGLETQYF.

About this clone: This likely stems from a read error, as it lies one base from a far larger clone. CDR3 sequence (DNA): TGCGCCAGCAGTGAGTCGGGATACGAGCAGTACTTC. Its translation is CASSESGYEQYF. This chain uses TRBV10-1 with TRBJ2-7; D is unclear. The CDR3 is 12 residues long. Germline-derived CDR1 and CDR2 are WNHNN and SYGVQD (reference sequence). Between the trimmed V and J ends, which lost 0 bases and 4 bases, there was a span of 4 bases.

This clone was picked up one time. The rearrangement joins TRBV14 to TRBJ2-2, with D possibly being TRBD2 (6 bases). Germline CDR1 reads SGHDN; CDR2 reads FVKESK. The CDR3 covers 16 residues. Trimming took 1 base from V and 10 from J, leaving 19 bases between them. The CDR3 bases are TGTGCCAGCAGCCAAGTAAGGCAGGGACTGACGGAGGAGCTGTTTTTT. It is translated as CASSQVRQGLTEELFF.

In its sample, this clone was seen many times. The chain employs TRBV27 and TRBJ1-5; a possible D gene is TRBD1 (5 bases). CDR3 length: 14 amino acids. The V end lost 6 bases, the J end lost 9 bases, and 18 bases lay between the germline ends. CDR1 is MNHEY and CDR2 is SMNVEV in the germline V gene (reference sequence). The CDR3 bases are TGTGCCAGCAGCCCTCTCACAGGTGTGGGGCCCCAGCATTTT. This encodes CASSPLTGVGPQHF.

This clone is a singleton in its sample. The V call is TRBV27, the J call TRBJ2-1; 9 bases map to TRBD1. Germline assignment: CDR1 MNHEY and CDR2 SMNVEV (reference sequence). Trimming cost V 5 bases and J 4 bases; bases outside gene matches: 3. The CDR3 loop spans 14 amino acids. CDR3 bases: TGTGCCAGCAGTGGACAGGGGACTTACAATGAGCAGTTCTTC. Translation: CASSGQGTYNEQFF.

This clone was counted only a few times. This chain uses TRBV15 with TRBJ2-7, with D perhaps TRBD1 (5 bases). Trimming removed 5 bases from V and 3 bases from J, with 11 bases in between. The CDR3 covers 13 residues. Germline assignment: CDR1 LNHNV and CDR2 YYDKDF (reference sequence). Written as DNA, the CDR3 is TGTGCCACCAGCCAACAGGTCGGCTACGAGCAGTACTTC. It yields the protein CATSQQVGYEQYF.

CDR3 sequence: CASSSWRSSYNEQFF. The CDR3 region has the DNA TGTGCCAGCAGTTCATGGCGGAGCTCCTACAATGAGCAGTTCTTC. The V gene is TRBV28, the J gene TRBJ2-1, with D hard to call. Trimming took off 4 bases at V and 0 bases at J, with 10 bases between the two ends. The CDR3 totals 15 residues. Per germline, CDR1 MDHEN and CDR2 SYDVKM.

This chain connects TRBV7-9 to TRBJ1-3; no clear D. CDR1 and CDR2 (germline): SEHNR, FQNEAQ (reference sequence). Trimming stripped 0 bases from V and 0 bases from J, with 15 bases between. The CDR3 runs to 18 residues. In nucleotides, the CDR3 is TGTGCCAGCAGCTTAGCGGTATATTCGTGGCCCTCTGGAAACACCATATATTTT. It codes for CASSLAVYSWPSGNTIYF.